This TCR beta chain was identified in a study of cytomegalovirus exposure and HLA in healthy donors. About the study: As an earlier analysis found, around 170 million T cells yielded about 120 million unique TCR beta sequences. Study findings and constraints: TRBV6-2, TRBV6-3 and some other V segments were excluded as indistinguishable.

This clone was recorded only once. Its antigen is currently unknown. V was pared by 2 bases and J by 2 bases, with 1 base of the junction left unmatched. From germline, CDR1 is SGHDN and CDR2 FVKESK. This CDR3 is 15 amino acids long. PCR primers comprised 60 Vbeta and 13 Jbeta primers. Clones were sequenced by immunoSEQ multiplex PCR, and TCRdb holds only the in-frame ones, with some missing. The sample consists of about 140,000 clones, roughly 74% of them appearing once. The TCR was taken from a man aged 35-49 years in good health and CMV-seronegative. The specimen was PBMCs. The rearrangement joins TRBV14 to TRBJ2-3; 10 nucleotides agree with TRBD2. Here the CDR3 reads CASSQLAGDTDTQYF. The CDR3 nucleotides are TGTGCCAGCAGCCAACTAGCGGGGGACACAGATACGCAGTATTTT.